What follows describes a single T cell receptor beta chain. This sample was taken from a study of blood T cell repertoires in COVID-19. Turning to the study itself: Collection of acute and convalescent COVID-19 samples took place in the United States, Italy and Spain. PBMCs, B-cell-depleted T cells, or T cells were the source of the cDNA or gDNA that made up the material.

As originally analysed: For nucleated cells, counts were estimated from reference gene primer amplification. TCRdb keeps only in-frame clones here, not all; method: immunoSEQ multiplex PCR. V and J calls and clone size come straight from that table; D and trimming were deduced from the DNA. Of just over 300,000 clones in the sample, roughly nine tenths were seen once. Losses at the gene ends were 0 bases for V and 4 bases for J; bases not matched to a gene: 6. CDR1 SGDLS and CDR2 YYNGEE come from the germline V gene. This CDR3 comprises 16 residues. Sequenced input: peripheral blood. This TCR came from a man between 18 and 29 years old with active or convalescent COVID-19. The rearrangement links TRBV9 to TRBJ2-3, with 9 positions matching TRBD1. In nucleotides, the CDR3 is TGTGCCAGCAGCGTAGCTACGACAGGGGGGTCAGATACGCAGTATTTT. This sequence encodes CASSVATTGGSDTQYF. Looking up the rest from reference TRBV9 and TRBJ2-3 gives the full variable domain: DSGVTQTPKHLITATGQRVTLRCSPRSGDLSVYWYQQSLDQGLQFLIQYYNGEERAKGNILERFSAQQFPDLHSELNLSSLELGDSALYFCASSVATTGGSDTQYFGPGTRLTVL.